These 7 T cell receptor beta chains came from one sample sequenced in a study of blood T cell repertoires in COVID-19. Repertoires were generated with immunoSEQ multiplex PCR, while TCRdb's copy carries only in-frame clones and drops some. This repertoire shows 650,000 to 800,000 clones, about 90% found once; its top ten account for about 0.24%. The sequenced sample was peripheral blood. The receptor set was obtained from a woman aged 18-35 years with acute or convalescent COVID-19.

The chain joins TRBV5-6 to TRBJ1-3; TRBD1 matches 8 bases. The CDR3 extends over 16 amino acids. The J segment lost 2 bases and the V segment lost 4 bases, leaving 8 bases of the junction unmatched. Germline V gene lookup returns CDR1 SGHDT and CDR2 YYEEEE. CDR3 residues: CASSRDRWRAGNTIYF. The CDR3 bases are TGTGCCAGCAGCAGGGACAGGTGGAGGGCTGGAAACACCATATATTTT.

This chain joins TRBV7-6 and TRBJ2-7; D is uncertain. The V end lost 3 bases, the J end lost 1 base, and 7 bases lay between the germline ends. The CDR3 is 13 residues long. Germline values: CDR1 SGHVS, CDR2 FNYEAQ. In DNA, the CDR3 is TGTGCCAGCAGCTTGGGCAGGTCCTACGAGCAGTACTTC. Protein sequence: CASSLGRSYEQYF.

V gene TRBV7-9 combines with J gene TRBJ1-5, with a tentative D call TRBD1 (5 bases). Germline V gives CDR1 SEHNR, CDR2 FQNEAQ (reference sequence). This CDR3 is 15 amino acids long. Between the trimmed V and J ends, which lost 2 bases and 3 bases, there was a span of 11 bases. CDR3 region: CASSLSSGINQPQHF. The CDR3 DNA follows: TGTGCCAGCAGCTTATCTTCAGGGATCAATCAGCCCCAGCATTTT.

The chain couples TRBV9 to TRBJ1-1; D is unclear. The CDR3 is 12 residues long. Trimming shortened V by 6 bases and J by 1 base, and 7 bases separated the two germline ends. In germline, CDR1 is SGDLS, CDR2 YYNGEE. The CDR3 bases are TGTGCCAGCATAGGAGAGAACACTGAAGCTTTCTTT. It translates to CASIGENTEAFF.

This clone has just one count. The chain uses TRBV5-4 and TRBJ2-5; 7 bases are a match to TRBD1. Germline values: CDR1 SGHNT, CDR2 YYREEE (reference sequence). V shed 2 bases, J shed 6 bases, and the junction held 13 bases outside the gene matches. This CDR3 has 16 residues. The CDR3 sequence is CASSFFVAQGRQTQYF. The CDR3, as DNA: TGTGCCAGCAGCTTCTTCGTAGCACAGGGGCGGCAGACCCAGTACTTC.

The table lists this clone with a few counts. This sequence joins TRBV29-1 and TRBJ1-1; a weak D match, TRBD1 (6 bases). Trimming pared 4 bases from V and 1 base from J, leaving 10 bases between. This CDR3 has 13 amino acids. In germline, CDR1 is SQVTM, CDR2 ANQGSEA. The CDR3 region is CSVVRTANTEAFF. DNA of the CDR3: TGCAGCGTTGTTAGGACAGCGAACACTGAAGCTTTCTTT.

As to this clone: Additional DNA sequences in this sample encode the identical CDR3. The J gene is TRBJ1-1, the V gene TRBV9; 8 nucleotides match TRBD1. The germline CDR1 and CDR2 sequences are SGDLS and YYNGEE. V was pared by 2 bases and J by 7 bases, with 4 bases of the junction left unmatched. This CDR3 region has 13 residues. The CDR3 sequence: CASSVGDRREAFF. The CDR3 region has the DNA TGTGCCAGCAGCGTGGGGGACAGGCGTGAAGCTTTCTTT.